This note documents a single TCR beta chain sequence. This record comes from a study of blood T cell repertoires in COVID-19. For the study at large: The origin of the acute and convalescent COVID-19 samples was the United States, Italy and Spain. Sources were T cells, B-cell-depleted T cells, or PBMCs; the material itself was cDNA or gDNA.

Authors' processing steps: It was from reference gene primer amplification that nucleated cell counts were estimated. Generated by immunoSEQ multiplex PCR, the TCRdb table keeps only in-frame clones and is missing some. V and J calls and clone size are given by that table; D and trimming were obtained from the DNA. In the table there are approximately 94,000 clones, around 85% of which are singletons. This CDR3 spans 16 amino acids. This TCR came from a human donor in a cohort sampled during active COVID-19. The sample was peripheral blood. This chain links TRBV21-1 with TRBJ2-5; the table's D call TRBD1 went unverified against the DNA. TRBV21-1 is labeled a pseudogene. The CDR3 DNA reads TGTGCCAGCAACACACTTGACAGGGTAATATTCGAGACCCAGTACTTC. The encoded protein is CASNTLDRVIFETQYF.